This section outlines one TCR beta chain sequence together with its context. What it recognizes is unknown. Clones were sequenced by immunoSEQ multiplex PCR, and TCRdb holds only the in-frame ones, with some missing. In the table there are approximately 4,400 clones, 76% of which are singletons. J lost 2 bases, V lost 4 bases, and 6 bases had no gene match. CDR3 length equals 15 residues. Germline V gives CDR1 SGDLS, CDR2 YYNGEE. The sample originates from a study of high-grade serous ovarian cancer treatment subgroups. Tumor tissue was taken before any definitive surgery or chemotherapy was given. General study points: Without spatial data, bulk sequencing limits insight into HGSC tumor diversity.

Material: tumor tissue. The sequence derives from a human donor with high-grade serous ovarian cancer. V gene TRBV9 combines with J gene TRBJ2-1; 7 bases are shared with TRBD2. CDR3 loop: CASSPLAVTYNEQFF. In DNA, the CDR3 is TGTGCCAGCAGCCCTCTAGCGGTGACCTACAATGAGCAGTTCTTC. Filled out from reference TRBV9 and TRBJ2-1, the complete variable domain reads DSGVTQTPKHLITATGQRVTLRCSPRSGDLSVYWYQQSLDQGLQFLIQYYNGEERAKGNILERFSAQQFPDLHSELNLSSLELGDSALYFCASSPLAVTYNEQFFGPGTRLTVL.